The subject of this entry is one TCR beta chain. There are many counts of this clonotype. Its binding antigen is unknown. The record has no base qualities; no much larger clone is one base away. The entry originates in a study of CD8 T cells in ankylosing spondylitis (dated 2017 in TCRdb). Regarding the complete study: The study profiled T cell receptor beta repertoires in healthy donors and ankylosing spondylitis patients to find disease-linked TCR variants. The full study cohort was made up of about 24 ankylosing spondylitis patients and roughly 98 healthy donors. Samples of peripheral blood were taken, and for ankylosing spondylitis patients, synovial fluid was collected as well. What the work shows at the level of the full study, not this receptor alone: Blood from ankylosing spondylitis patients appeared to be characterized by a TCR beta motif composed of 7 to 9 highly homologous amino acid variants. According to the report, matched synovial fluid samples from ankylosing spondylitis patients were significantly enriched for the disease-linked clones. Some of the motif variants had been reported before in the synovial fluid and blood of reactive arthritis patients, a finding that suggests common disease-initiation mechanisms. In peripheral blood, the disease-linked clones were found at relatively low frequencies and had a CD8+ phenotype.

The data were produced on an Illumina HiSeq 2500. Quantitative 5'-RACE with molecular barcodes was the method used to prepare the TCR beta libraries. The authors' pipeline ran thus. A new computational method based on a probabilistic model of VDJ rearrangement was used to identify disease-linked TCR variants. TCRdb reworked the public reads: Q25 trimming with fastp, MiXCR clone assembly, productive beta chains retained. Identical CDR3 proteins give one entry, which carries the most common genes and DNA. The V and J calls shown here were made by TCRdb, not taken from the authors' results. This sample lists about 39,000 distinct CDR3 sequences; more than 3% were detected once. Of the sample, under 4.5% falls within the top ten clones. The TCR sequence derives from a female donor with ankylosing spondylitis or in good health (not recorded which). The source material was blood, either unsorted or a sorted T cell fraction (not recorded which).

CDR3 reads: CASSVGLELIDTEAFF. The nucleotides are TGTGCCAGCAGCGTAGGTCTCGAATTGATTGACACTGAAGCTTTCTTT. In this chain, TRBV9 is recombined with TRBJ1-1; the D gene cannot be named for sure. Inclusive of the bounding cysteine and phenylalanine, the CDR3 is 16 residues long. Only CDR3 DNA is held: 48 bases, read in frame from base 1. V is reduced by 0 bases and J by 3 bases, leaving a spacing of 15 bases between them. CDR1 and CDR2 were assigned from the germline V gene as SGDLS and YYNGEE. The full variable domain, completed from the reference TRBV9 and TRBJ1-1 proteins outside the CDR3, reads DSGVTQTPKHLITATGQRVTLRCSPRSGDLSVYWYQQSLDQGLQFLIQYYNGEERAKGNILERFSAQQFPDLHSELNLSSLELGDSALYFCASSVGLELIDTEAFFGQGTRLTVV.